These T cell receptor beta chains were read from a single sample in a study of blood T cell repertoires in COVID-19. Produced via immunoSEQ multiplex PCR; TCRdb's table is partial and in-frame only. The table lists about 50,000 clones, 70% to 90% of them singletons. Sequencing used peripheral blood. These receptors all come from a human donor in a cohort sampled during active COVID-19. CDR3s include the opening cysteine and the closing phenylalanine or tryptophan. Each record gives: clone size, J gene, D gene, V gene, CDR3 DNA, CDR3 protein. The D gene is left open where the match is weak. Clone size is shown for a subset of rows, as once, few, many or a class of expanded clone.

clone_size: NA
j_call: TRBJ2-7
d_call: NA
v_call: TRBV18
cdr3_nt: TGTGCCACCTCCGGAGGGACAGTCTCCTACGAGCAGTACTTC
cdr3_aa: CATSGGTVSYEQYF

clone_size: NA
j_call: TRBJ2-2
d_call: TRBD2
v_call: TRBV4-3
cdr3_nt: TGCGCCAGCAGCCAAGACGCCCTAGCGGGAAACACCGGGGAGCTGTTTTTT
cdr3_aa: CASSQDALAGNTGELFF

clone_size: NA
j_call: TRBJ1-1
d_call: NA
v_call: TRBV19
cdr3_nt: TGTGCCAGTAGTATAGCGAGGGGGGGCAACACTGAAGCTTTCTTT
cdr3_aa: CASSIARGGNTEAFF

clone_size: NA
j_call: TRBJ1-2
d_call: NA
v_call: TRBV10-2
cdr3_nt: TGCGCCAGCACCACCTCCCCGGGACAAGTCTATGGCTACACCTTC
cdr3_aa: CASTTSPGQVYGYTF

clone_size: NA
j_call: TRBJ1-1
d_call: TRBD1
v_call: TRBV28
cdr3_nt: TGTGCCAGCAGTCCTAGTCTGGGGACAGAGAACACTGAAGCTTTCTTT
cdr3_aa: CASSPSLGTENTEAFF

clone_size: NA
j_call: TRBJ2-1
d_call: NA
v_call: TRBV30
cdr3_nt: TGTGCCTGGTCTCGATCCGGGGGGCGAAGTCATGAGCAGTTCTTC
cdr3_aa: CAWSRSGGRSHEQFF

clone_size: NA
j_call: TRBJ2-1
d_call: TRBD2
v_call: TRBV7-9
cdr3_nt: TGTGCCAGCAGCCCTAGCGGGAGGGCAACATCCTACAATGAGCAGTTCTTC
cdr3_aa: CASSPSGRATSYNEQFF

clone_size: NA
j_call: TRBJ1-6
d_call: NA
v_call: TRBV14
cdr3_nt: TGTGCCAGCACCAAAGGGGGGGGCGCGGATTCACCCCTCCACTTT
cdr3_aa: CASTKGGGADSPLHF

clone_size: once
j_call: TRBJ2-5
d_call: TRBD1
v_call: TRBV5-4
cdr3_nt: TGTGCCAGCAGCTCGCAGGGGGAGGAGACCCAGTACTTC
cdr3_aa: CASSSQGEETQYF

clone_size: NA
j_call: TRBJ2-1
d_call: NA
v_call: TRBV29-1
cdr3_nt: TGCAGCGTTGAGACGGTCGGGAATCTGGGGAATGAGCAGTTCTTC
cdr3_aa: CSVETVGNLGNEQFF

clone_size: NA
j_call: TRBJ2-1
d_call: NA
v_call: TRBV3-1/TRBV3-2
cdr3_nt: TGTGCCAGCAGCCAAGATCAGTACATTGAGCAGTTCTTC
cdr3_aa: CASSQDQYIEQFF

clone_size: NA
j_call: TRBJ1-1
d_call: NA
v_call: TRBV19
cdr3_nt: TGTGCCAGTAGTGGAGACAGTCGGACTGAAGCTTTCTTT
cdr3_aa: CASSGDSRTEAFF

clone_size: NA
j_call: TRBJ1-6
d_call: TRBD1
v_call: TRBV7-9
cdr3_nt: TGTGCCAGCGGCAAAGTGGGGACAGGGGGTTCACCCCTCCACTTT
cdr3_aa: CASGKVGTGGSPLHF

clone_size: NA
j_call: TRBJ2-1
d_call: TRBD1
v_call: TRBV30
cdr3_nt: TGTGCCTGGAGTGTCGGGGCAGGGGGCCAAAATGAGCAGTTCTTC
cdr3_aa: CAWSVGAGGQNEQFF

clone_size: once
j_call: TRBJ2-5
d_call: NA
v_call: TRBV10-3
cdr3_nt: TGTGCCATCTCCTCGGGAAAAGAGACCCAGTACTTC
cdr3_aa: CAISSGKETQYF

clone_size: once
j_call: TRBJ1-1
d_call: NA
v_call: TRBV2
cdr3_nt: TGTGCCAGCAGTGAAGTAGTTCCAAGCCCGAACACTGAAGCTTTCTTT
cdr3_aa: CASSEVVPSPNTEAFF

clone_size: NA
j_call: TRBJ1-1
d_call: NA
v_call: TRBV6-2/TRBV6-3
cdr3_nt: TGTGCCAGCAGCAACAGGGTCACTGAAGCTTTCTTT
cdr3_aa: CASSNRVTEAFF

clone_size: NA
j_call: TRBJ2-5
d_call: TRBD1
v_call: TRBV6-6
cdr3_nt: TGTGCCAGCTCCCACCCCGGCAGGGGGCTAGAGACCCAGTACTTC
cdr3_aa: CASSHPGRGLETQYF

clone_size: NA
j_call: TRBJ1-4
d_call: NA
v_call: TRBV28
cdr3_nt: TGTGCCAGCAGAGCGAGTGCAGATGAAAAACTGTTTTTT
cdr3_aa: CASRASADEKLFF

clone_size: NA
j_call: TRBJ1-2
d_call: TRBD1
v_call: TRBV28
cdr3_nt: TGTGCCAGCAAAGGCAGGGACAGGGAAGGCTATGGCTACACCTTC
cdr3_aa: CASKGRDREGYGYTF

clone_size: NA
j_call: TRBJ1-1
d_call: NA
v_call: TRBV7-2
cdr3_nt: TGTGCCAGCAGCTTAGTCCAGGAAGAAGCTTTCTTT
cdr3_aa: CASSLVQEEAFF

clone_size: once
j_call: TRBJ1-2
d_call: NA
v_call: TRBV28
cdr3_nt: TGTGCCAGCAGTCGTTATGGCTACACCTTC
cdr3_aa: CASSRYGYTF

clone_size: NA
j_call: TRBJ1-1
d_call: NA
v_call: TRBV11-2
cdr3_nt: TGTGCCAGCAGCTTAGGTAAGGGGCTGAACACTGAAGCTTTCTTT
cdr3_aa: CASSLGKGLNTEAFF

clone_size: NA
j_call: TRBJ1-6
d_call: TRBD1
v_call: TRBV7-9
cdr3_nt: TGTGCCAGCAACGTCCTGGGACAGAATAATTCACCCCTCCACTTT
cdr3_aa: CASNVLGQNNSPLHF

clone_size: few
j_call: TRBJ1-5
d_call: NA
v_call: TRBV15
cdr3_nt: TGTGCCACCAGCGGTGCTGACAGGTTGAGGCAGCCCCAGCATTTT
cdr3_aa: CATSGADRLRQPQHF

clone_size: NA
j_call: TRBJ2-2
d_call: TRBD2
v_call: TRBV11-3
cdr3_nt: TGTGCCAGCAGCCCCGGATACGGGGGGGCAAGGCGCACCGGGGAGCTGTTTTTT
cdr3_aa: CASSPGYGGARRTGELFF

clone_size: NA
j_call: TRBJ1-4
d_call: NA
v_call: TRBV6-2/TRBV6-3
cdr3_nt: TGTGCCAGCAGTTCTTACCGGACATCCGAAGATGAAAAACTGTTTTTT
cdr3_aa: CASSSYRTSEDEKLFF

clone_size: once
j_call: TRBJ1-1
d_call: TRBD1
v_call: TRBV12-3/TRBV12-4
cdr3_nt: TGTGCCAGCAGTTCGACAGGGTACACTGAAGCTTTCTTT
cdr3_aa: CASSSTGYTEAFF

clone_size: NA
j_call: TRBJ2-5
d_call: TRBD1
v_call: TRBV5-1
cdr3_nt: TGCGCCAGCAGCCCCAGGACAGGGTTAGAGACCCAGTACTTC
cdr3_aa: CASSPRTGLETQYF

clone_size: NA
j_call: TRBJ1-5
d_call: NA
v_call: TRBV10-3
cdr3_nt: TGTGCCATCAGTGAGTCGTCAGGGGTTCAGCCCCAGCATTTT
cdr3_aa: CAISESSGVQPQHF

clone_size: NA
j_call: TRBJ1-2
d_call: NA
v_call: TRBV6-5
cdr3_nt: TGTGCCAGCAGTTACCTGCGTTTAGGGGGAGGCTACACCTTC
cdr3_aa: CASSYLRLGGGYTF

clone_size: NA
j_call: TRBJ2-3
d_call: NA
v_call: TRBV6-5
cdr3_nt: TGTGCCAGCAGTTACTCCTCAGATACGCAGTATTTT
cdr3_aa: CASSYSSDTQYF

clone_size: NA
j_call: TRBJ1-1
d_call: NA
v_call: TRBV7-8
cdr3_nt: TGTGCCAGCAGCTTAAGACGACTGGGGAACACTGAAGCTTTCTTT
cdr3_aa: CASSLRRLGNTEAFF

clone_size: few
j_call: TRBJ1-1
d_call: TRBD1
v_call: TRBV5-1
cdr3_nt: TGCGCCAGCAGCTTGGGGGACAGTAGAGAAGCTTTCTTT
cdr3_aa: CASSLGDSREAFF

clone_size: few
j_call: TRBJ2-3
d_call: NA
v_call: TRBV7-3
cdr3_nt: TGTGCCAGCAGCTTAACTAGCGGTTTGGGCACAGATACGCAGTATTTT
cdr3_aa: CASSLTSGLGTDTQYF

clone_size: NA
j_call: TRBJ1-1
d_call: TRBD1
v_call: TRBV19
cdr3_nt: TGTGCCAGTAGTATAGGGATAGGACAGGGGGCTCGGAGGACTGAAGCTTTCTTT
cdr3_aa: CASSIGIGQGARRTEAFF

clone_size: NA
j_call: TRBJ1-1
d_call: NA
v_call: TRBV12-3/TRBV12-4
cdr3_nt: TGTGCCAGCAGTTTACATAACACTGAAGCTTTCTTT
cdr3_aa: CASSLHNTEAFF

clone_size: NA
j_call: TRBJ1-1
d_call: TRBD1
v_call: TRBV19
cdr3_nt: TGTGCCAGTAGTACCTACAGGGGGCGAGGGAACACTGAAGCTTTCTTT
cdr3_aa: CASSTYRGRGNTEAFF

clone_size: NA
j_call: TRBJ1-3
d_call: NA
v_call: TRBV27
cdr3_nt: TGTGCCAGCAGGTCGGACAGACTGGCTGGAAACACCATATATTTT
cdr3_aa: CASRSDRLAGNTIYF

clone_size: NA
j_call: TRBJ2-1
d_call: NA
v_call: TRBV12-3/TRBV12-4
cdr3_nt: TGTGCCAGCAGACGACAGGACAATGAGCAGTTCTTC
cdr3_aa: CASRRQDNEQFF

clone_size: few
j_call: TRBJ2-1
d_call: TRBD1
v_call: TRBV15
cdr3_nt: TGTGCCACCAGCCCACGCGGGACAGGGCCCAATGAGCAGTTCTTC
cdr3_aa: CATSPRGTGPNEQFF

clone_size: NA
j_call: TRBJ1-5
d_call: NA
v_call: TRBV30
cdr3_nt: TGTGCCTGGAGTGTAAAGGCGGGGCCAAGGCAGCCCCAGCATTTT
cdr3_aa: CAWSVKAGPRQPQHF

clone_size: NA
j_call: TRBJ1-6
d_call: NA
v_call: TRBV7-2
cdr3_nt: TGTGCCAGCAGCTTAGCTGTGAGGTCCATTAGTGGCTCACCCCTCCACTTT
cdr3_aa: CASSLAVRSISGSPLHF

clone_size: once
j_call: TRBJ2-2
d_call: NA
v_call: TRBV3-1/TRBV3-2
cdr3_nt: TGTGCCAGCAGCTTCAGGGGTAACGGGGAGCTGTTTTTT
cdr3_aa: CASSFRGNGELFF

clone_size: NA
j_call: TRBJ2-5
d_call: NA
v_call: TRBV11-2
cdr3_nt: TGTGCCAGCAGCCCAGCGGTGGAGACCCAGTACTTC
cdr3_aa: CASSPAVETQYF

clone_size: NA
j_call: TRBJ2-1
d_call: TRBD2
v_call: TRBV2
cdr3_nt: TGTGCCAGCAGACAATATCTAGCGGGGTTCTACAATGAGCAGTTCTTC
cdr3_aa: CASRQYLAGFYNEQFF

clone_size: NA
j_call: TRBJ1-1
d_call: NA
v_call: TRBV28
cdr3_nt: TGTGCCAGCAGTTCGAGAGGTCGGGGGACCCGGGCTTTCTTT
cdr3_aa: CASSSRGRGTRAFF

clone_size: NA
j_call: TRBJ1-1
d_call: NA
v_call: TRBV5-1
cdr3_nt: TGCGCCAGCGCACCAGCGGCCACCAAGTCAGCTTTCTTT
cdr3_aa: CASAPAATKSAFF

clone_size: NA
j_call: TRBJ1-4
d_call: NA
v_call: TRBV6-1
cdr3_nt: TGTGCCAGCAGTGAGCCTTCGGCTAATGAAAAACTGTTTTTT
cdr3_aa: CASSEPSANEKLFF

clone_size: NA
j_call: TRBJ2-1
d_call: NA
v_call: TRBV12-5
cdr3_nt: TGTGCTAGTGGTCCATTACCCACCCCGAACGGCAATGAGCAGTTCTTC
cdr3_aa: CASGPLPTPNGNEQFF

clone_size: NA
j_call: TRBJ2-3
d_call: TRBD2
v_call: TRBV6-1
cdr3_nt: TGTGCCAGCAGTGCGACGAATCTAGCGGGGGGGCGGGCAGATACGCAGTATTTT
cdr3_aa: CASSATNLAGGRADTQYF

clone_size: NA
j_call: TRBJ2-6
d_call: NA
v_call: TRBV7-9
cdr3_nt: TGTGCCAGCAGCTTAGGGGGGCTAATGGGTACGTCCGGGGCCAACGTCCTGACTTTC
cdr3_aa: CASSLGGLMGTSGANVLTF

clone_size: NA
j_call: TRBJ2-2
d_call: TRBD2
v_call: TRBV19
cdr3_nt: TGTGCCAGTGGCCAGCGGGAGAACACCGGGGAGCTGTTTTTT
cdr3_aa: CASGQRENTGELFF

clone_size: NA
j_call: TRBJ2-5
d_call: TRBD2
v_call: TRBV30
cdr3_nt: TGTGCCTGGAGTCAGAGAGCTGGGAGGGCCCAGTACTTC
cdr3_aa: CAWSQRAGRAQYF

clone_size: NA
j_call: TRBJ2-3
d_call: NA
v_call: TRBV27
cdr3_nt: TGTGCCAGCAGTCCTGTTCCCCTCGGACAGAGTGTGACAGATACGCAGTATTTT
cdr3_aa: CASSPVPLGQSVTDTQYF